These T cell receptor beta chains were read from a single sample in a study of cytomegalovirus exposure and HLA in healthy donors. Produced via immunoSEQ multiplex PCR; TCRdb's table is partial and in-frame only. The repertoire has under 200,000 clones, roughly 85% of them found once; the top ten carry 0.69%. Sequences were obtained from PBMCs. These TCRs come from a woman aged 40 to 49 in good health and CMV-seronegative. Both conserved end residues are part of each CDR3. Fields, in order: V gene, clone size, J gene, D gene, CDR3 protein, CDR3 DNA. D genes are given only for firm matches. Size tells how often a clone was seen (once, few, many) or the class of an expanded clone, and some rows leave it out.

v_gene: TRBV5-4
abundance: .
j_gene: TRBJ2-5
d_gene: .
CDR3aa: CASRPDRRPQETQYF
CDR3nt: TGTGCCAGCAGACCCGACAGGCGTCCCCAAGAGACCCAGTACTTC

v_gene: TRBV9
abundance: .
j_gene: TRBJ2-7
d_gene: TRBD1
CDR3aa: CASSVAQGAYEQYF
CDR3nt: TGTGCCAGCAGCGTAGCACAGGGGGCATACGAGCAGTACTTC

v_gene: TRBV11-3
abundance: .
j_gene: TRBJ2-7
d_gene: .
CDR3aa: CASSLEGGLSQDEQYF
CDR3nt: TGTGCCAGCAGCTTAGAGGGGGGACTGAGCCAGGACGAGCAGTACTTC

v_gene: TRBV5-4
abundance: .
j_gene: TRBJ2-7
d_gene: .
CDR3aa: CASRGQTGSEQYF
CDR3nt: TGTGCCAGCAGAGGACAGACAGGAAGCGAGCAGTACTTC

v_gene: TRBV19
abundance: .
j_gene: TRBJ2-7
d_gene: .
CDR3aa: CASTNNYEQYF
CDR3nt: TGTGCCAGTACAAACAACTACGAGCAGTACTTC

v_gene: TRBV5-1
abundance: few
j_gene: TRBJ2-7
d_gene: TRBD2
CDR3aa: CASSPGTSGGHEQYF
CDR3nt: TGCGCCAGCAGCCCTGGGACTAGCGGGGGGCACGAGCAGTACTTC

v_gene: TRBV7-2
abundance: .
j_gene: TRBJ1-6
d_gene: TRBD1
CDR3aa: CASSLTGQGNSPLHF
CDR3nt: TGTGCCAGCAGCTTAACCGGACAGGGGAATTCACCCCTCCACTTT

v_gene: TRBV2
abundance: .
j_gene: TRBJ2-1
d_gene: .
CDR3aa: CASTLARNEQFF
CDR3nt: TGTGCCAGCACCCTAGCGCGCAATGAGCAGTTCTTC

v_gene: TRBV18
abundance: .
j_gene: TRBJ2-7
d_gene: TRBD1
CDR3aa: CATHGDRGSYEQYF
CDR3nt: TGTGCCACCCACGGGGACAGGGGCTCCTACGAGCAGTACTTC

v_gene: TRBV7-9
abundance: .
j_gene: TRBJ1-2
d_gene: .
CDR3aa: CASSLAEASSYGYTF
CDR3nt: TGTGCCAGCAGCTTGGCGGAAGCGTCTAGCTATGGCTACACCTTC

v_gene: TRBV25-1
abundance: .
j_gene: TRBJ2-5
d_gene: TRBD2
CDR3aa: CASFGGLGLASLGTQYF
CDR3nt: TGTGCCAGCTTTGGGGGATTGGGACTAGCGTCCCTCGGGACCCAGTACTTC

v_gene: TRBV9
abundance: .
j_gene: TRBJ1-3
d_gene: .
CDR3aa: CASSLQGTGNTIYF
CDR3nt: TGTGCCAGCAGCTTACAGGGCACTGGAAACACCATATATTTT

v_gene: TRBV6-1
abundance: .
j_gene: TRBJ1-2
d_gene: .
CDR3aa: CASSESQVSGVGYTF
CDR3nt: TGTGCCAGCAGTGAGTCACAGGTCTCTGGGGTTGGCTACACCTTC

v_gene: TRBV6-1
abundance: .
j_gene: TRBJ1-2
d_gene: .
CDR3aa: CASSPDSFFYGYTF
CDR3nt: TGTGCCAGCAGTCCGGACAGCTTCTTCTATGGCTACACCTTC

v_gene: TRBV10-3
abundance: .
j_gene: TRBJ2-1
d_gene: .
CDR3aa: CAISESGGNEQFF
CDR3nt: TGTGCCATCAGTGAGTCTGGGGGGAATGAGCAGTTCTTC

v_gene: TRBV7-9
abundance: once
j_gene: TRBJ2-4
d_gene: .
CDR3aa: CASSLGDIQYF
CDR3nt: TGTGCCAGCAGCTTAGGAGACATTCAGTACTTC

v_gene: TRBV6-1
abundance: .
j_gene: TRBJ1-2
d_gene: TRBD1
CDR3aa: CASSKKGQVNYGYTF
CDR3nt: TGTGCCAGCAGTAAAAAGGGACAGGTGAACTATGGCTACACCTTC

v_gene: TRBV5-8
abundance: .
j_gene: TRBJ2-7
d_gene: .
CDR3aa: CASSPGLESYEQYF
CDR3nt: TGTGCCAGCAGCCCGGGACTGGAGTCCTACGAGCAGTACTTC

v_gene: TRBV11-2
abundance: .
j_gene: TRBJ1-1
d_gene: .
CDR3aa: CASSPWGRSTEAFF
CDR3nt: TGTGCCAGCAGCCCTTGGGGGAGGTCTACTGAAGCTTTCTTT

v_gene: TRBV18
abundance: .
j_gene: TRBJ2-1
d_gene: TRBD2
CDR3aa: CASSPRAGGGPSNEQFF
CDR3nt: TGTGCCAGCTCACCACGGGCTGGCGGGGGGCCTAGTAATGAGCAGTTCTTC

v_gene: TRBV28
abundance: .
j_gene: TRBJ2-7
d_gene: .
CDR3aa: CASSATYEQYF
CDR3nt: TGTGCCAGCAGTGCCACCTACGAGCAGTACTTC

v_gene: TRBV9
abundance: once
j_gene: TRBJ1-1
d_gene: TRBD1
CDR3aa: CASSVGSGGAQNTEAFF
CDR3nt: TGTGCCAGCAGCGTAGGGTCAGGGGGCGCCCAGAACACTGAAGCTTTCTTT

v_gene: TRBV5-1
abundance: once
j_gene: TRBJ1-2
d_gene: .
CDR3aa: CASSHRVRAGYTF
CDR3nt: TGCGCCAGCAGCCATCGGGTGAGGGCTGGCTACACCTTC

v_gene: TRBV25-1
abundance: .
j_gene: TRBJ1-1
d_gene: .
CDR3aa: CASTPDGEVTEAFF
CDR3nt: TGTGCCAGCACACCCGATGGGGAGGTCACTGAAGCTTTCTTT

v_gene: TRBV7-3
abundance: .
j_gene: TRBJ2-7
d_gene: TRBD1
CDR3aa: CASSLQTGGEQYF
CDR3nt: TGTGCCAGCAGCTTGCAAACAGGGGGCGAGCAGTACTTC

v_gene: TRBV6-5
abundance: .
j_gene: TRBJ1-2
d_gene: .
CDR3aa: CASSYATGVSNYGYTF
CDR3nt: TGTGCCAGCAGTTACGCGACAGGAGTTTCTAACTATGGCTACACCTTC

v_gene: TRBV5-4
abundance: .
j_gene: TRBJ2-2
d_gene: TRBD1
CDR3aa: CASSVRQGPSTGELFF
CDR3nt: TGTGCCAGCAGCGTTAGACAGGGGCCGAGCACCGGGGAGCTGTTTTTT

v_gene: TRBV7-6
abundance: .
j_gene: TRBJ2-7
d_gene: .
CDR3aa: CASSPRSTRTAYEQYF
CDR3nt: TGTGCCAGCAGCCCTAGATCCACCAGAACGGCCTACGAGCAGTACTTC

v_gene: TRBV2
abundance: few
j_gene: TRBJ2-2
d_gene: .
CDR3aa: CASSRRGGELFF
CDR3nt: TGTGCCAGCAGCCGTAGAGGCGGGGAGCTGTTTTTT

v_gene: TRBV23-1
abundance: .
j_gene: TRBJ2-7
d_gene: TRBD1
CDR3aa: CASSQSTGAVRCEQYF
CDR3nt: TGCGCCAGCAGTCAATCGACAGGGGCGGTTCGGTGCGAGCAGTACTTC

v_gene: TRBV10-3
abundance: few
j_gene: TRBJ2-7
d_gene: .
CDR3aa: CAISEGPPSYEQYF
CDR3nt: TGTGCCATCAGTGAGGGGCCACCATCCTACGAGCAGTACTTC

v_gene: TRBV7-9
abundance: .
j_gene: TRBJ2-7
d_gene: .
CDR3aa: CSSSFRQRYEQYF
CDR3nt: TGTTCCAGCAGCTTCCGGCAGCGCTACGAGCAGTACTTC

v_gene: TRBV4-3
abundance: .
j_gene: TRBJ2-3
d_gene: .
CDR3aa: CASSLSGSTDTQYF
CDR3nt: TGCGCCAGCAGCCTCAGCGGGAGCACAGATACGCAGTATTTT

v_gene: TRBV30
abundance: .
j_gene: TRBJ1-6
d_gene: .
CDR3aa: CAWKDSDNSPLHF
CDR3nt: TGTGCCTGGAAGGACAGTGATAATTCACCCCTCCACTTT

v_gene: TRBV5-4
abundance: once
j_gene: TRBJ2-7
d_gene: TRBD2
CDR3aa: CASTTSDSYEQYF
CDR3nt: TGTGCCAGCACAACTAGCGATAGCTACGAGCAGTACTTC

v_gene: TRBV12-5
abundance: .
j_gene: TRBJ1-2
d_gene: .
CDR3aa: CASGLTANYGYTF
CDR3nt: TGTGCTAGTGGTTTGACTGCTAACTATGGCTACACCTTC

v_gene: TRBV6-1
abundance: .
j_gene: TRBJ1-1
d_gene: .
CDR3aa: CASSERGGPLNTEAFF
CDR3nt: TGTGCCAGCAGTGAAAGGGGGGGGCCATTGAACACTGAAGCTTTCTTT

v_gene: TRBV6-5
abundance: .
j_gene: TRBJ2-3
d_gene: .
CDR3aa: CASSQGHRTDTQYF
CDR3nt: TGTGCCAGTTCTCAGGGCCACCGCACAGATACGCAGTATTTT

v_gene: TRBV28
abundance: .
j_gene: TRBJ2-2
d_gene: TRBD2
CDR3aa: CASRSLAGNTGELFF
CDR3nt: TGTGCCAGCAGATCACTAGCGGGGAACACCGGGGAGCTGTTTTTT

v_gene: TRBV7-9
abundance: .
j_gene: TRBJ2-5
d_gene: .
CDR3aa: CASSLRGLETQYF
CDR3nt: TGTGCCAGCAGCTTACGGGGGTTGGAGACCCAGTACTTC

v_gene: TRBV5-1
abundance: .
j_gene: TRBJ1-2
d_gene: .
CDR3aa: CASSRIEGEGGYTF
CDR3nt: TGCGCCAGCAGTCGTATCGAGGGGGAGGGTGGCTACACCTTC

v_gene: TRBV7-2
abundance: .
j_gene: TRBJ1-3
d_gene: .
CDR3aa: CASSRTGSGNTIYF
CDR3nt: TGTGCCAGCAGCCGAACGGGTTCTGGAAACACCATATATTTT

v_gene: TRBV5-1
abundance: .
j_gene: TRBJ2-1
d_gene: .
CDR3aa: CASSFGLGQYNEQFF
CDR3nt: TGCGCCAGCAGCTTCGGGTTAGGACAGTACAATGAGCAGTTCTTC

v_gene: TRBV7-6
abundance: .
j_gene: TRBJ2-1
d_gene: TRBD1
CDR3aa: CASSSLRTGGDRNEQFF
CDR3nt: TGTGCCAGCAGCTCCCTAAGGACAGGGGGCGATAGAAATGAGCAGTTCTTC

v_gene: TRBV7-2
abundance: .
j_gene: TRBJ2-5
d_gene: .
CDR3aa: CASSTGFSETQYF
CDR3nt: TGTGCCAGCAGCACAGGGTTTTCGGAGACCCAGTACTTC

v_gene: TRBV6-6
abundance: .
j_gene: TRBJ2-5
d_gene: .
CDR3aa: CASSPGLQGTQYF
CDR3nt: TGTGCCAGCAGTCCCGGGTTACAGGGGACCCAGTACTTC

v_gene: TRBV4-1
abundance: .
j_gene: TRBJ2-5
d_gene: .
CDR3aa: CASSQEEGTRETQYF
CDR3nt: TGCGCCAGCAGCCAAGAGGAGGGGACGAGAGAGACCCAGTACTTC

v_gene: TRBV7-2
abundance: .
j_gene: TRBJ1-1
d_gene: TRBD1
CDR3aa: CASSLVALGQANTEAFF
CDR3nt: TGTGCCAGCAGCTTAGTGGCCCTAGGACAGGCAAACACTGAAGCTTTCTTT

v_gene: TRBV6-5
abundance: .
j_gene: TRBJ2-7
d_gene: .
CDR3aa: CASSSLAGIAEQYF
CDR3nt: TGTGCCAGCAGTTCACTGGCAGGTATCGCCGAGCAGTACTTC

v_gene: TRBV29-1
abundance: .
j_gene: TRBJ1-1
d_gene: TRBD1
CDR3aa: CSVAGTGRTEAFF
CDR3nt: TGCAGCGTTGCTGGGACAGGGCGGACTGAAGCTTTCTTT

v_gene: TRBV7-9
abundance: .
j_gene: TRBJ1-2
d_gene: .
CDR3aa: CASSSTSGIRGYTF
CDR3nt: TGTGCCAGCAGCTCCACCTCAGGGATTAGAGGCTACACCTTC

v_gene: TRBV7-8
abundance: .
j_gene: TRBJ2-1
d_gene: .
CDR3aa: CASSWMTPVEQFF
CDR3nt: TGTGCCAGCAGCTGGATGACTCCAGTCGAGCAGTTCTTC

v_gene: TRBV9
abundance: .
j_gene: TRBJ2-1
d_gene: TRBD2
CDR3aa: CASGALAELGEQFF
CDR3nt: TGTGCCTCCGGGGCGCTAGCGGAATTGGGTGAGCAGTTCTTC

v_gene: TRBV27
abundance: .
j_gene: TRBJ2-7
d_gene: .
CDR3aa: CASPPRDSERRTPSYEQYF
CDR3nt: TGTGCCAGCCCCCCCAGGGACTCGGAACGACGGACGCCCTCCTACGAGCAGTACTTC

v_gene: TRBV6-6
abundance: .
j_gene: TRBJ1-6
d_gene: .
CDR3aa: CASSYGGGYNSPLHF
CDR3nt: TGTGCCAGCAGTTACGGCGGCGGCTATAATTCACCCCTCCACTTT

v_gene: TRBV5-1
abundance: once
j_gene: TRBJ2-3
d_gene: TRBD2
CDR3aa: CASSLTSGSRGDTQYF
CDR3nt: TGCGCCAGCAGCTTGACTAGCGGGAGTAGGGGAGATACGCAGTATTTT

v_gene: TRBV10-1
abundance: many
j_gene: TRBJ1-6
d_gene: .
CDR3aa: CASSLRNNSPLHF
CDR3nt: TGCGCCAGCAGTTTGAGGAATAATTCACCCCTCCACTTT

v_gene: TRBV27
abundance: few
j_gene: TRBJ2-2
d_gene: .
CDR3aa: CASSLYAAGELFF
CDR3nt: TGTGCCAGCAGTTTATACGCGGCCGGGGAGCTGTTTTTT

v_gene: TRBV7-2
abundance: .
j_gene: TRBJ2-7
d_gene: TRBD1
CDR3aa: CASIISGQGPYEQYF
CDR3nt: TGTGCCAGCATCATTTCGGGACAGGGGCCCTACGAGCAGTACTTC

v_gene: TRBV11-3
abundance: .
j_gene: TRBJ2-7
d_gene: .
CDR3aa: CASSPSFGRSSYEQYF
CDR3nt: TGTGCCAGCAGCCCCTCGTTTGGTAGAAGTTCCTACGAGCAGTACTTC